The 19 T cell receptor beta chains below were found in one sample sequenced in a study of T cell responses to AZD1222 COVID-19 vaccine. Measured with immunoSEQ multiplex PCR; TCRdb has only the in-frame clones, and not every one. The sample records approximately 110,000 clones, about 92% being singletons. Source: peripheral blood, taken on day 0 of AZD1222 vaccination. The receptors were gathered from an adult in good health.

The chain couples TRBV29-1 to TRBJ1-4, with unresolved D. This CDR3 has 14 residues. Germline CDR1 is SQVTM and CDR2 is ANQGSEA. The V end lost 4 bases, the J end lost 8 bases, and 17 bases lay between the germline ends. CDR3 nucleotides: TGCAGCGTTGGTATAGCGGGCCCTGGCGAAAAACTGTTTTTT. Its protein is CSVGIAGPGEKLFF.

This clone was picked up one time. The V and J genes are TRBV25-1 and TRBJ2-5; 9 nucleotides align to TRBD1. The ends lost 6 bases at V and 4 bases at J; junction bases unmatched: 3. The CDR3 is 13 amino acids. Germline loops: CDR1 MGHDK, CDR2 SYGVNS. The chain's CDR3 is CASRQGARETQYF. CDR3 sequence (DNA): TGTGCCAGCAGACAGGGGGCGCGAGAGACCCAGTACTTC.

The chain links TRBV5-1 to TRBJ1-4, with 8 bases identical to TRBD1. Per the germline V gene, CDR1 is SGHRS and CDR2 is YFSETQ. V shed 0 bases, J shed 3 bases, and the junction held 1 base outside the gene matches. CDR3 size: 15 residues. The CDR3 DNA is TGCGCCAGCAGCTTGGGCAGGGGGCCTAATGAAAAACTGTTTTTT. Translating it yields CASSLGRGPNEKLFF.

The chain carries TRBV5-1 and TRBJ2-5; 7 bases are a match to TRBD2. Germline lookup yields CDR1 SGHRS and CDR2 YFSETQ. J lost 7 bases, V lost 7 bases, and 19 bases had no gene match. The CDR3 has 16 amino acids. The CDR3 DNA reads TGCGCCAGCCACAGCGGGGAGGGAGTTAGGAGTCGGACCCAGTACTTC. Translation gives CASHSGEGVRSRTQYF.

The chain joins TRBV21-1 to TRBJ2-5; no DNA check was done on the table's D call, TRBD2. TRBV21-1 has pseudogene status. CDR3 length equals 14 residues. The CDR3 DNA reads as TGTGCCAGCAGGCCCGCGGGAGTACAAGAGACCCAGTACTTC. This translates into CASRPAGVQETQYF.

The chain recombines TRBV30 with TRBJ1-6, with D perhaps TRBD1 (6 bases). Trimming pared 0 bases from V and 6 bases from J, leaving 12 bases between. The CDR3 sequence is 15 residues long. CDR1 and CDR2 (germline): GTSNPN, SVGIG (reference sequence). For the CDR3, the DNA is TGTGCCTGGAGTGTATCCGGGGGCGGTAATTCACCCCTCCACTTT. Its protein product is CAWSVSGGGNSPLHF.

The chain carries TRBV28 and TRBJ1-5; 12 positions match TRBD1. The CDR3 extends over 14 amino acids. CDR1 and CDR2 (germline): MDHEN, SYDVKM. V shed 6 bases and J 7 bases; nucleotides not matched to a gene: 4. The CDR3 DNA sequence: TGTGCCAGCAGGGGACAGGGGGCCGTGCAGCCCCAGCATTTT. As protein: CASRGQGAVQPQHF.

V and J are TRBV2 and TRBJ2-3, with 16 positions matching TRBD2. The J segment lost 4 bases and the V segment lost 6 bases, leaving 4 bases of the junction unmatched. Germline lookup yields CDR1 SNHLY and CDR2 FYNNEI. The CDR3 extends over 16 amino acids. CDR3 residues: CASRGTSGRAPDTQYF. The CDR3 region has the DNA TGTGCCAGCAGAGGGACTAGCGGGAGGGCACCAGATACGCAGTATTTT.

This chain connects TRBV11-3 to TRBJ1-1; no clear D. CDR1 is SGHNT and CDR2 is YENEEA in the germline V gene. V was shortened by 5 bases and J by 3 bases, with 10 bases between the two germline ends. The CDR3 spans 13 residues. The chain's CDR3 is CASSLMRDTEAFF. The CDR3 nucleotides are TGTGCCAGCAGCCTCATGAGGGACACTGAAGCTTTCTTT.

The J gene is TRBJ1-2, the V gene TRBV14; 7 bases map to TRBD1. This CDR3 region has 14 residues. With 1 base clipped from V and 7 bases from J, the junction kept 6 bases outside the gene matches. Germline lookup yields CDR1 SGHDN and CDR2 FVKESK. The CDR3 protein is CASSQGGGGTGYTF. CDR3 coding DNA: TGTGCCAGCAGCCAAGGCGGAGGGGGCACTGGCTACACCTTC.

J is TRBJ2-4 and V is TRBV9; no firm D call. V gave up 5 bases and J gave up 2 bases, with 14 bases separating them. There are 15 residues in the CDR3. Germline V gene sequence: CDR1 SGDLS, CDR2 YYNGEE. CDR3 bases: TGTGCCAGCAGTAGTTCCGCCGGTCCCAAAAACATTCAGTACTTC. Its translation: CASSSSAGPKNIQYF.

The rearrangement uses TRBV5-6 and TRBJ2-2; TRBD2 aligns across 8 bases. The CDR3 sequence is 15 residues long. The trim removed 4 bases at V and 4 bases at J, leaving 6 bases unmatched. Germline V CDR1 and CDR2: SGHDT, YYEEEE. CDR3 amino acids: CASSVSGAATGELFF. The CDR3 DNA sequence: TGTGCCAGCAGCGTTAGCGGGGCCGCCACCGGGGAGCTGTTTTTT.

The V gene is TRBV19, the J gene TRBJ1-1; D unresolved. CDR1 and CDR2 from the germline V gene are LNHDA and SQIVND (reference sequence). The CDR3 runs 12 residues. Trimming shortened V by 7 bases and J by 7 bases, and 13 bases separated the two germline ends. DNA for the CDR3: TGTGCCAGTAAGACGAGGTCTATTGAAGCTTTCTTT. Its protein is CASKTRSIEAFF.

The CDR3: CASSPSRSNTQYF. Here the CDR3 DNA reads TGTGCCAGTAGTCCGTCCCGCTCCAATACGCAGTATTTT. The chain uses TRBV19 and TRBJ2-3; D uncertain. Germline lookup yields CDR1 LNHDA and CDR2 SQIVND (reference sequence). The V end was cut by 5 bases, the J end by 7 bases, with 13 bases between. This CDR3 contains 13 residues.

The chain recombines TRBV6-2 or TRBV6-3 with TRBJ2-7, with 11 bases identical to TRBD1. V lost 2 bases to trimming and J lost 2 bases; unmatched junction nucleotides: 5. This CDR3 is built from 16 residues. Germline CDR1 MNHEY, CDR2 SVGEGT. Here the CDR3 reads CASSYLRDRGTYEQYF. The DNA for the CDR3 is TGTGCCAGCAGTTACCTCCGGGACAGGGGGACCTACGAGCAGTACTTC.

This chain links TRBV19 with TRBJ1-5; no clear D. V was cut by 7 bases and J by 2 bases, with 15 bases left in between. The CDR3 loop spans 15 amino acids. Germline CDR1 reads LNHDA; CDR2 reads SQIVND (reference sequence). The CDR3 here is CASTEGAMGNQPQHF. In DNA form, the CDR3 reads TGTGCCAGTACCGAGGGAGCAATGGGCAATCAGCCCCAGCATTTT.

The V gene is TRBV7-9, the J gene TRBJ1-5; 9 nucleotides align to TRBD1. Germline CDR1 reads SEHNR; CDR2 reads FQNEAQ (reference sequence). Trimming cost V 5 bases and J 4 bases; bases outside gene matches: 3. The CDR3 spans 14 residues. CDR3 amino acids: CASSPDRGNQPQHF. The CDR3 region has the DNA TGTGCCAGCAGCCCTGACAGGGGGAATCAGCCCCAGCATTTT.

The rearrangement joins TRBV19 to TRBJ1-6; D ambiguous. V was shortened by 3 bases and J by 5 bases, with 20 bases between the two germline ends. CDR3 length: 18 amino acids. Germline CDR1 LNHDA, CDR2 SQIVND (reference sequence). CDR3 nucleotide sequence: TGTGCCAGTAGTATCCCCCTTTTGGATAGGCTAAATAATTCACCCCTCCACTTT. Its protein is CASSIPLLDRLNNSPLHF.

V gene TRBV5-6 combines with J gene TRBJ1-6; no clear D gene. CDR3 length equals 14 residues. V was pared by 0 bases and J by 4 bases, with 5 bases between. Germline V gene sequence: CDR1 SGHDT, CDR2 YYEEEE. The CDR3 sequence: CASSLARYNSPLHF. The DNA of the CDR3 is TGTGCCAGCAGCTTGGCTCGGTATAATTCACCCCTCCACTTT.